A single T cell receptor beta chain is shown here with its context. Its antigen remains unknown. With 60 Vbeta and 13 Jbeta primers, the PCR was carried out. Clones were sequenced by immunoSEQ multiplex PCR, and TCRdb holds only the in-frame ones, with some missing. The table has about 120,000 clones, 82% seen once; the top ten hold roughly 2.5%. The CDR3 contains 14 residues. The germline V gene encodes CDR1 SGHRS and CDR2 YFSETQ. Trimming cost V 2 bases and J 2 bases, with 11 bases left between them. This specimen comes from a study of cytomegalovirus exposure and HLA in healthy donors. Study outcomes and limitations: Fewer N-insertions (relative to the 666-donor mean) were reportedly seen in an Asian-associated ancestry cluster in a later analysis. The classifier reportedly diagnosed cytomegalovirus status with high sensitivity and specificity.

J is TRBJ2-7 and V is TRBV5-1; D is perhaps TRBD1 (5 bases). The source is a woman under 30 in good health and CMV-seronegative. Sequencing used PBMCs. The CDR3 reads CASSFGAGPYEQYF. CDR3 DNA sequence: TGCGCCAGCAGCTTTGGGGCAGGGCCCTACGAGCAGTACTTC.